These 20 T cell receptor beta chains came from one sample sequenced in a study of preoperative IRX-2 immunotherapy in early breast cancer. Regarding treatment: preoperative locoregional IRX-2 cytokine immunotherapy. Sequenced by immunoSEQ multiplex PCR; TCRdb stores in-frame clones only, minus some. This table has approximately 34,000 clones, 90% to 95% appearing once. This sample was gathered from a patient treated with IRX-2 immunotherapy. The receptor set was obtained from a human donor with breast cancer.

This rearrangement joins TRBV19 to TRBJ1-5; TRBD1 is a possible D gene (6 bases). The CDR3 extends over 16 amino acids. CDR1 is LNHDA, CDR2 SQIVND, per germline (reference sequence). V shed 1 base and J shed 1 base, with 11 bases lying between them. CDR3: CASSIGKTGSNQPQHF. The DNA for the CDR3 is TGTGCCAGTAGTATAGGGAAGACAGGCAGCAATCAGCCCCAGCATTTT. The full variable domain, with the rest looked up from reference TRBV19 and TRBJ1-5, is DGGITQSPKYLFRKEGQNVTLSCEQNLNHDAMYWYRQDPGQGLRLIYYSQIVNDFQKGDIAEGYSVSREKKESFPLTVTSAQKNPTAFYLCASSIGKTGSNQPQHFGDGTRLSIL.

In its sample, this clone was seen a few times. The chain links TRBV7-6 to TRBJ2-7; weak D call: TRBD2 (5 bases). CDR1 is SGHVS and CDR2 is FNYEAQ in the germline V gene. The CDR3 length is 13 residues. V was cut by 5 bases and J by 6 bases, with 14 bases left in between. Here the CDR3 reads CASSLPGETEQYF. The CDR3 nucleotides are TGTGCCAGCAGCCTTCCCGGGGAAACCGAGCAGTACTTC.

The chain uses TRBV6-1 and TRBJ2-5, with 7 bases that match TRBD2. The V gene's germline CDR1 is MNHNS and CDR2 SASEGT. The V gene end was trimmed by 7 bases and the J gene end by 5 bases; junction bases not matched to a gene: 10. The CDR3 covers 14 residues. The CDR3 sequence is CASTRGLEGETQYF. DNA of the CDR3: TGTGCCAGCACGAGAGGACTAGAGGGTGAGACCCAGTACTTC.

The chain links TRBV4-1 to TRBJ1-1, with no clear D. Germline CDR1 is MGHRA and CDR2 is YSYEKL. Trimming left V 1 base short and J 1 base short, with 7 bases between. The CDR3 length is 14 residues. The CDR3 DNA is TGCGCCAGCAGCCAAGTCGGTCCGAACACTGAAGCTTTCTTT. The encoded protein is CASSQVGPNTEAFF.

This clone showed up just once. The CDR3 is CASWGQGTTASYEQYF. In nucleotides, the CDR3 is TGTGCCAGCTGGGGTCAGGGCACAACTGCCTCCTACGAGCAGTACTTC. The gene calls are TRBV27 and TRBJ2-7, with D possibly being TRBD1 (5 bases). The CDR3 is 16 residues long. Germline V CDR1 and CDR2: MNHEY, SMNVEV (reference sequence). V shed 8 bases and J shed 0 bases, with 20 bases lying between them.

This clone was recorded a few times. The chain is built from TRBV9 and TRBJ2-7; 9 bases match TRBD1. V dropped 3 bases and J dropped 3; count of bases not matched to a gene: 1. Per the germline V gene, CDR1 is SGDLS and CDR2 is YYNGEE. CDR3 length: 13 amino acids. The CDR3 region has the DNA TGTGCCAGCAGCGCGACAGGGGGCTACGAGCAGTACTTC. Residues: CASSATGGYEQYF.

This chain connects TRBV5-5 to TRBJ2-4; 9 bases align to TRBD1. Germline loops: CDR1 SGHKS, CDR2 YYEKEE (reference sequence). This CDR3 is built from 16 residues. After removal of 3 bases from V and 0 bases from J, the junction contained 4 bases not matched to a gene. In DNA form, the CDR3 reads TGTGCCAGCAGCTCCGGGACAGGGTTAGCCAAAAACATTCAGTACTTC. Translation gives CASSSGTGLAKNIQYF.

This clone is a singleton in its sample. This CDR3 reads CASGRGSEQYF. The DNA of the CDR3 is TGCGCCAGCGGAAGGGGATCCGAGCAGTACTTC. This chain links TRBV10-2 with TRBJ2-7; a possible D gene is TRBD1 (5 bases). Germline lookup yields CDR1 WSHSY and CDR2 SAAADI. The germline V and J ends were trimmed by 8 bases and 6 bases, with 11 bases remaining between them. This CDR3 region has 11 residues.

The chain joins TRBV13 to TRBJ1-1; the D is unclear. The CDR3 runs to 13 residues. Deletions cut 1 base from V and 1 base from J, with 4 bases between. Germline assignment: CDR1 PRHDT and CDR2 FYEKMQ (reference sequence). CDR3 protein: CASSLEGNTEAFF. CDR3 sequence (DNA): TGTGCCAGCAGCTTAGAAGGGAACACTGAAGCTTTCTTT.

The genes are TRBV12-5 and TRBJ1-2; possibly TRBD1 for D (5 bases). Trimming took 0 bases from V and 3 from J, leaving 14 bases between them. CDR1 is LGHNT, CDR2 FRNRAP, per germline. The CDR3 has 16 amino acids. Written as DNA, the CDR3 is TGTGCTAGTGGTTTGGTAGCGGGGGACCTTGACTATGGCTACACCTTC. Amino acids: CASGLVAGDLDYGYTF.

The rearrangement links TRBV5-5 to TRBJ2-7, with D possibly matching TRBD2 (6 bases). The CDR3 has 16 residues. Per germline, CDR1 SGHKS and CDR2 YYEKEE (reference sequence). V dropped 1 base and J dropped 2 bases, with 16 bases sitting between them. This CDR3 reads CASSLTYASAAYEQYF. The CDR3 DNA reads as TGTGCCAGCAGCTTGACTTACGCTAGCGCAGCCTACGAGCAGTACTTC. Drawing the rest from reference TRBV5-5 and TRBJ2-7, the complete variable domain is DAGVTQSPTHLIKTRGQQVTLRCSPISGHKSVSWYQQVLGQGPQFIFQYYEKEERGRGNFPDRFSARQFPNYSSELNVNALLLGDSALYLCASSLTYASAAYEQYFGPGTRLTVT.

The J gene is TRBJ1-2, the V gene TRBV18, with D uncertain. The V gene's germline CDR1 is KGHSH and CDR2 LQKENI. Trimming stripped 4 bases from V and 3 bases from J, with 9 bases between. The CDR3 spans 13 residues. The CDR3 reads CASSQRLDYGYTF. The CDR3 DNA reads TGTGCCAGCTCACAGCGATTAGACTATGGCTACACCTTC.

The genes are TRBV16 and TRBJ2-3; 8 bases are shared with TRBD2. CDR3 size: 16 residues. Germline CDR1 is KGHSY and CDR2 is FQNENV. J gave up 1 base and V 0 bases, and 3 bases lay outside the gene matches. Here the CDR3 DNA reads TGTGCCAGCAGCCAATCGGGACTAGGAGGCACAGATACGCAGTATTTT. This translates into CASSQSGLGGTDTQYF.

The chain has TRBV27 and TRBJ1-4; TRBD1 is a possible D gene (6 bases). This CDR3 comprises 15 residues. V lost 5 bases and J 8 bases, leaving 18 bases between the germline ends. Germline CDR1 and CDR2: MNHEY and SMNVEV (reference sequence). This chain's CDR3 is CASSSSTGGREKLFF. As DNA, the CDR3 is TGTGCCAGCAGTAGCTCGACAGGCGGTAGGGAAAAACTGTTTTTT.

The rearrangement joins TRBV2 to TRBJ2-7; 9 bases match TRBD1. Germline V lookup: CDR1 SNHLY, CDR2 FYNNEI. CDR3 length: 14 amino acids. The ends lost 9 bases at V and 2 bases at J; junction bases unmatched: 8. This chain's CDR3 is CASSTGGRTYEQYF. The CDR3 coding sequence is TGTGCCAGTTCGACAGGGGGACGAACCTACGAGCAGTACTTC.

The chain couples TRBV10-3 to TRBJ1-2; D may be TRBD1 (5 bases). V lost 7 bases, J lost 4 bases, and 16 bases lay in between. The CDR3 sequence is 14 residues long. Germline V gene lookup returns CDR1 ENHRY and CDR2 SYGVKD. CDR3 bases: TGTGCCATCAAAGGGGATCTGGGGCCCTATGGCTACACCTTC. This codes for CAIKGDLGPYGYTF.

The chain has TRBV9 and TRBJ1-1; unclear D gene. The germline V gene has CDR1 SGDLS and CDR2 YYNGEE. This CDR3 has 14 amino acids. V was trimmed by 3 bases and J by 2 bases, leaving 11 bases between them. CDR3 in amino acids: CASSADPRNTEAFF. For the CDR3, the DNA is TGTGCCAGCAGCGCCGACCCACGAAACACTGAAGCTTTCTTT.

The chain employs TRBV28 and TRBJ1-2, with D uncertain. This CDR3 is built from 15 residues. Looked up from germline, CDR1 is MDHEN and CDR2 is SYDVKM. Trimming removed 7 bases from V and 4 bases from J, with 19 bases in between. CDR3 sequence: CASKPPPAELYGYTF. In nucleotides, the CDR3 is TGTGCCAGCAAACCCCCACCCGCGGAACTCTATGGCTACACCTTC.

The genes are TRBV6-5 and TRBJ2-3, with 9 bases fitting TRBD2. This CDR3 has 15 amino acids. Germline lookup yields CDR1 MNHEY and CDR2 SVGAGI. Trimming took 5 bases from V and 4 from J; bases not matched to a gene: 7. This CDR3 reads CASSPQGGGADTQYF. Here the CDR3 DNA reads TGTGCCAGCAGTCCTCAGGGCGGGGGGGCAGATACGCAGTATTTT.

The V and J genes are TRBV4-1 and TRBJ2-2, with D uncertain. CDR3 length: 13 amino acids. Germline V lookup: CDR1 MGHRA, CDR2 YSYEKL. V dropped 1 base and J dropped 5 bases, with 5 bases sitting between them. The CDR3 region is CASSQASTGELFF. The CDR3 coding sequence is TGCGCCAGCAGCCAAGCCTCGACCGGGGAGCTGTTTTTT.